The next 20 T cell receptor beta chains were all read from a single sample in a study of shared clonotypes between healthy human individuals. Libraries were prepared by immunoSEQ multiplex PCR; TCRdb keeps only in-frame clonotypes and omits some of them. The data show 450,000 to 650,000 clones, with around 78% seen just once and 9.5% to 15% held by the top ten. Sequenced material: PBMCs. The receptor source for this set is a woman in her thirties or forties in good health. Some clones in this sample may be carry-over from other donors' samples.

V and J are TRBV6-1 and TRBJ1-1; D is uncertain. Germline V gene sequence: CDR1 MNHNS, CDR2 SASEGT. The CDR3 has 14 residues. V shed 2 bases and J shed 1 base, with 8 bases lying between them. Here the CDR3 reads CASSEKGENTEAFF. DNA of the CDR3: TGTGCCAGCAGTGAAAAGGGAGAGAACACTGAAGCTTTCTTT.

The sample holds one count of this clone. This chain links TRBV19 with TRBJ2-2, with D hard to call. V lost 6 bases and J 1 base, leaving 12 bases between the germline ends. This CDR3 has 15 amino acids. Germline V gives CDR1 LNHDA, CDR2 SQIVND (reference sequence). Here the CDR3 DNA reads TGTGCCAGTAGGCCCCAATTTGGGAACACCGGGGAGCTGTTTTTT. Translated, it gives CASRPQFGNTGELFF.

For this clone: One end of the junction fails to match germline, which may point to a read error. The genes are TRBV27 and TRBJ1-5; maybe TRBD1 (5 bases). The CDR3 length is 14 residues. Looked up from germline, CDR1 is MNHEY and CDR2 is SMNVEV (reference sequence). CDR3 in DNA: TGTGCCAGCAGTACCCGACGGGGCCAGGGCTTCCCTTTTTTT. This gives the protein CASSTRRGQGFPFF.

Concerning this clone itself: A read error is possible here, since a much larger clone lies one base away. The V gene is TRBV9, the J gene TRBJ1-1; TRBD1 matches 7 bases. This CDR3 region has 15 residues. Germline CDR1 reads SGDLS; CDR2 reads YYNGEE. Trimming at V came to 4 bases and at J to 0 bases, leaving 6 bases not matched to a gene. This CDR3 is CASSTRDSLNTEAFF. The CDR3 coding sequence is TGTGCCAGCAGCACAAGGGACAGCCTGAACACTGAAGCTTTCTTT.

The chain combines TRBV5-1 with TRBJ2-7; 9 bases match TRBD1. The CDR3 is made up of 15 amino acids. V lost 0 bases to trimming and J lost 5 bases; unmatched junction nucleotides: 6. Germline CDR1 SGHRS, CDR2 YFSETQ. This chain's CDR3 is CASSLAQDRGHEQYF. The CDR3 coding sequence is TGCGCCAGCAGCTTGGCCCAGGACAGGGGCCACGAGCAGTACTTC.

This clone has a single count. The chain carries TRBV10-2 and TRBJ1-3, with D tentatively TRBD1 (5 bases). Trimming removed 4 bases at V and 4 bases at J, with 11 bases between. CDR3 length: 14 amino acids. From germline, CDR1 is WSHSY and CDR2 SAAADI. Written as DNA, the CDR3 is TGCGCCAGCAGTGGGGATGGGGCCGGAAACACCATATATTTT. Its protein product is CASSGDGAGNTIYF.

The DNA of the CDR3 is TGTGCCAGCTCACCACCGGGGAGGTACGAGCAGTACTTC. This translates into CASSPPGRYEQYF. The chain combines TRBV18 with TRBJ2-7, with D perhaps matching TRBD2 (6 bases). Deletions cut 0 bases from V and 4 bases from J, with 7 bases between. Germline V CDR1 and CDR2: KGHSH, LQKENI. CDR3 length equals 13 residues.

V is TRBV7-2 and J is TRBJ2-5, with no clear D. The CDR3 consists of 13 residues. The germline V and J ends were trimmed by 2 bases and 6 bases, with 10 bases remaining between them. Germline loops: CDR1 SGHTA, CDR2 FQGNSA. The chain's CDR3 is CASSLNGGKTQYF. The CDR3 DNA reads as TGTGCCAGCAGCTTAAACGGCGGAAAGACCCAGTACTTC.

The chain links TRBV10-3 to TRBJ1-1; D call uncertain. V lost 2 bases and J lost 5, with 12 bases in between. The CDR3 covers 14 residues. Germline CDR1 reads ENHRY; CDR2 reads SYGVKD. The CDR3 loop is CAISEDGRRTEAFF. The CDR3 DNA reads TGTGCCATCAGTGAGGACGGACGGAGGACTGAAGCTTTCTTT.

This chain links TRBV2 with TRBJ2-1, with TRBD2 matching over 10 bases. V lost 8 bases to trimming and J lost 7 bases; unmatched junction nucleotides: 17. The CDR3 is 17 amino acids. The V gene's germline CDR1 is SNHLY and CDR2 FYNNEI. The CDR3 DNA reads TGTGCCAGCGACTCTAGGGGAAGCGGGAGGGCCGATAATGAGCAGTTCTTC. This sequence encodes CASDSRGSGRADNEQFF.

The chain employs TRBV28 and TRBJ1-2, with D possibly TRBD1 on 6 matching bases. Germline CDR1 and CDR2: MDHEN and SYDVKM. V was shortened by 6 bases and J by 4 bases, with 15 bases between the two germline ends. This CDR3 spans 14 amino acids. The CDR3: CASRVTDSFYGYTF. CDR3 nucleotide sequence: TGTGCCAGCAGGGTCACGGACAGCTTCTATGGCTACACCTTC.

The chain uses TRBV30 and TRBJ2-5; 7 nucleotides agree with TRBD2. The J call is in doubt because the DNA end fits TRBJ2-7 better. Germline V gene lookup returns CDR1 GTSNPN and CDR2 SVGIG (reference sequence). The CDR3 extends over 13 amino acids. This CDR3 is CAWGAGLENEQYF. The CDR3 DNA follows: TGTGCCTGGGGAGCGGGATTGGAGAACGAGCAGTACTTC.

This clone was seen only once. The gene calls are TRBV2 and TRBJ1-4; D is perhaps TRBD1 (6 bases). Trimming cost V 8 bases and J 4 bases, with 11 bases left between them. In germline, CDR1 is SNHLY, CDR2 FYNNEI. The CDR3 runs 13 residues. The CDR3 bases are TGTGCCAGCCAGCAGGGGCTTAATGAAAAACTGTTTTTT. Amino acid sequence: CASQQGLNEKLFF. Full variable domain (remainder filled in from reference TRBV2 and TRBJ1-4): EPEVTQTPSHQVTQMGQEVILRCVPISNHLYFYWYRQILGQKVEFLVSFYNNEISEKSEIFDDQFSVERPDGSNFTLKIRSTKLEDSAMYFCASQQGLNEKLFFGSGTQLSVL.

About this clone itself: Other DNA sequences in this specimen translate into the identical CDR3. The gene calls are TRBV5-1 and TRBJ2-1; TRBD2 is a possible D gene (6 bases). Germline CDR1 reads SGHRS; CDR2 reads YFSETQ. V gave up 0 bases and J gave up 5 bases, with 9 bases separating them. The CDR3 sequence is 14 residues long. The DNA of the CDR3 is TGCGCCAGCAGCTTGGCCACGGGGGACAATGAGCAGTTCTTC. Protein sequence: CASSLATGDNEQFF.

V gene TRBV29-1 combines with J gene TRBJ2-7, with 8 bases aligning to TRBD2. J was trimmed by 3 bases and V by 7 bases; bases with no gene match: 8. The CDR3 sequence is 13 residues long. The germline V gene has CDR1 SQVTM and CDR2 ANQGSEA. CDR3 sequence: CSARGGAGYEQYF. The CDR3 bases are TGCAGCGCCCGGGGGGGGGCCGGCTACGAGCAGTACTTC.

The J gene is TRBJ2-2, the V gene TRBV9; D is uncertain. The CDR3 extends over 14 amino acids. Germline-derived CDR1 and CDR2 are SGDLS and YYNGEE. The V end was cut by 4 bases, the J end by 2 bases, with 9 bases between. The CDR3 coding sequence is TGTGCCAGCAGCCCCGGCCCCAACACCGGGGAGCTGTTTTTT. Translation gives CASSPGPNTGELFF.

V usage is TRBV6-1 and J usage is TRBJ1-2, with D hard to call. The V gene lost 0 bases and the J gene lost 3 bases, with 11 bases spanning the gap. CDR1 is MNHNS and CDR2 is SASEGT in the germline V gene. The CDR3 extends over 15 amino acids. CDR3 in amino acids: CASSEAIRIHYGYTF. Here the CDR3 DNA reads TGTGCCAGCAGTGAAGCCATCCGGATCCACTATGGCTACACCTTC.

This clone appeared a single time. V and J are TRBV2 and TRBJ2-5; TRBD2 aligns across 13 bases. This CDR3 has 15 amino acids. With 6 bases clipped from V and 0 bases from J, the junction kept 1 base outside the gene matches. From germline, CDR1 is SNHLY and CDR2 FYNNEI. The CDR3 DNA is TGTGCCAGCAGCGGACTAGCGGGAGACCAAGAGACCCAGTACTTC. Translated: CASSGLAGDQETQYF.

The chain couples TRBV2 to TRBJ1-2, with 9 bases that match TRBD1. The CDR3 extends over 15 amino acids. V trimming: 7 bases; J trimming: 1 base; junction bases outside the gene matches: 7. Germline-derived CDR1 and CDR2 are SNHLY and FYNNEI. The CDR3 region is CASKPGQGNNYGYTF. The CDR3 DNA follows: TGTGCCAGCAAACCCGGACAGGGGAATAACTATGGCTACACCTTC.

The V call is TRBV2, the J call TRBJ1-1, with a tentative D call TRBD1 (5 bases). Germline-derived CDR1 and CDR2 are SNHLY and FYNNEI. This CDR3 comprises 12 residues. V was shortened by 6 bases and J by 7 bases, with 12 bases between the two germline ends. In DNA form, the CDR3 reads TGTGCCAGCAGGGGGGGGTTGAGTGAAGCTTTCTTT. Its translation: CASRGGLSEAFF.